Listed here are 20 T cell receptor beta chains from one sample, sequenced in a study of CD4 T cell repertoires in COVID-19. The memory T cells were sequenced right after ex vivo isolation, without culture. Only in-frame clones appear in the TCRdb table, and some are missing; sequencing was by immunoSEQ multiplex PCR. The sample includes tens of thousands of clones, roughly 91% seen only once; the top ten take roughly 0.59%. The source was central memory CD4+ T cells from blood, collected before the COVID-19 pandemic. The receptors were gathered from a human donor who had COVID-19.

J is TRBJ1-3 and V is TRBV6-5; D is undetermined. The CDR3 covers 15 residues. Germline V gene sequence: CDR1 MNHEY, CDR2 SVGAGI. V gave up 3 bases and J gave up 2 bases, with 11 bases separating them. The CDR3 reads CASSYSPQPGNTIYF. The CDR3 DNA follows: TGTGCCAGCAGTTATTCTCCACAACCTGGAAACACCATATATTTT.

V usage is TRBV7-6 and J usage is TRBJ1-2, with 9 bases aligning to TRBD1. The CDR3 consists of 13 residues. Germline loops: CDR1 SGHVS, CDR2 FNYEAQ. J gave up 8 bases and V 6 bases, and 7 bases lay outside the gene matches. CDR3 protein: CASSHTGGAGYTF. The CDR3 nucleotides read TGTGCCAGCAGTCATACAGGGGGCGCAGGCTACACCTTC.

The V and J genes are TRBV4-1 and TRBJ2-7; 11 bases fit TRBD2. The CDR3 runs 16 residues. CDR1 and CDR2 from the germline V gene are MGHRA and YSYEKL. V dropped 2 bases and J dropped 2; count of bases not matched to a gene: 5. The CDR3 DNA reads as TGCGCCAGCAGCCAATTAGCGGGAGGGATTACCTACGAGCAGTACTTC. Translation gives CASSQLAGGITYEQYF.

V usage is TRBV28 and J usage is TRBJ2-2; the match to TRBD2 covers 10 bases. V shed 5 bases and J 4 bases; nucleotides not matched to a gene: 10. Germline V lookup: CDR1 MDHEN, CDR2 SYDVKM. The length of the CDR3 is 17 residues. CDR3: CASSPPAGGPGTGELFF. CDR3 DNA sequence: TGTGCCAGCAGTCCCCCAGCGGGAGGGCCGGGCACCGGGGAGCTGTTTTTT.

V usage is TRBV7-9 and J usage is TRBJ1-2, with D uncertain. This CDR3 contains 14 residues. Trimming removed 1 base at V and 2 bases at J, with 8 bases between. The V gene's germline CDR1 is SEHNR and CDR2 FQNEAQ (reference sequence). This CDR3 reads CASSLGTNNYGYTF. The CDR3 DNA reads as TGTGCCAGCAGCTTAGGCACTAACAACTATGGCTACACCTTC.

The chain employs TRBV5-1 and TRBJ2-2; no clear D. Trimming stripped 0 bases from V and 1 base from J, with 4 bases between. Germline V CDR1 and CDR2: SGHRS, YFSETQ. CDR3 size: 14 residues. The DNA of the CDR3 is TGCGCCAGCAGCTTGGCAGGGAACACCGGGGAGCTGTTTTTT. This translates into CASSLAGNTGELFF.

This clone was seen a few times. The chain joins TRBV18 to TRBJ1-3; no clear D. Germline lookup yields CDR1 KGHSH and CDR2 LQKENI. Trimming stripped 2 bases from V and 6 bases from J, with 8 bases between. The CDR3 runs to 13 residues. The CDR3 sequence: CASSPGQLNTIYF. Here the CDR3 DNA reads TGTGCCAGCTCACCAGGGCAATTAAACACCATATATTTT.

The chain recombines TRBV6-5 with TRBJ1-2; D is unclear. Deletions cut 4 bases from V and 4 bases from J, with 13 bases between. The CDR3 extends over 14 amino acids. Germline V lookup: CDR1 MNHEY, CDR2 SVGAGI. CDR3 amino acids: CASSSSGERYGYTF. CDR3 coding DNA: TGTGCCAGCAGTTCATCCGGGGAGCGCTATGGCTACACCTTC.

This rearrangement joins TRBV2 to TRBJ2-5; 10 bases are a match to TRBD2. CDR3 size: 16 residues. Germline V lookup: CDR1 SNHLY, CDR2 FYNNEI. V trimming: 6 bases; J trimming: 2 bases; junction bases outside the gene matches: 9. The CDR3 spells CASRWGLAGVQETQYF. CDR3 DNA sequence: TGTGCCAGCAGATGGGGGCTAGCGGGGGTACAAGAGACCCAGTACTTC.

This clone has more than one count but fewer than ten. The J gene is TRBJ1-1, the V gene TRBV10-1; 7 bases line up with TRBD1. V lost 5 bases, J lost 6 bases, and 6 bases stayed unmatched. Germline values: CDR1 WNHNN, CDR2 SYGVQD (reference sequence). The CDR3 totals 13 residues. The CDR3 region has the DNA TGCGCCAGCAGTTTGACAGGGTTCGCTGAAGCTTTCTTT. Its protein is CASSLTGFAEAFF.

This clone has just one count. The genes are TRBV27 and TRBJ1-2; TRBD1 agrees at 7 bases. Germline CDR1 MNHEY, CDR2 SMNVEV (reference sequence). Losses at the gene ends were 4 bases for V and 3 bases for J; bases not matched to a gene: 8. CDR3 length: 15 residues. The CDR3 DNA reads as TGTGCCAGCAGTTACAACAGGGGTGAATACTATGGCTACACCTTC. It specifies CASSYNRGEYYGYTF.

For the CDR3, the DNA is TGTGCCAGCAGCGAATGGGGACAGGGAGTAGAGACCCAGTACTTC. Its translation is CASSEWGQGVETQYF. The rearrangement uses TRBV9 and TRBJ2-5; 9 bases are shared with TRBD1. The length of the CDR3 is 15 residues. CDR1 is SGDLS, CDR2 YYNGEE, per germline. With 3 bases clipped from V and 4 bases from J, the junction kept 7 bases outside the gene matches.

The count of this clone is one. The J gene is TRBJ1-2, the V gene TRBV19; unclear D gene. V shed 7 bases and J shed 2 bases, with 11 bases lying between them. The germline gives CDR1 LNHDA, CDR2 SQIVND (reference sequence). This CDR3 is built from 13 residues. The CDR3 protein is CASIYYGNYGYTF. CDR3 bases: TGTGCCAGTATTTACTATGGGAACTATGGCTACACCTTC.

This sequence joins TRBV21-1 and TRBJ1-1; the D call of TRBD1 is as the table states it, not checked on the DNA. TRBV21-1 is described as a pseudogene. The CDR3 extends over 15 amino acids. In DNA, the CDR3 is TGTGCCAGCAGCACCTCACAACACACAGAGACTGAAGCTTTCTTT. It encodes CASSTSQHTETEAFF.

V usage is TRBV6-1 and J usage is TRBJ2-6; TRBD1 matches at 9 bases. This CDR3 has 16 residues. V gave up 4 bases and J gave up 4 bases; unmatched junction bases: 5. CDR1 and CDR2 (germline): MNHNS, SASEGT. This CDR3 reads CASSGRTGAGANVLTF. The CDR3 bases are TGTGCCAGCAGTGGACGGACAGGGGCCGGGGCCAACGTCCTGACTTTC.

CDR3: CASSLPPGATEAFF. CDR3 nucleotide sequence: TGTGCCAGCAGCTTACCCCCAGGGGCAACTGAAGCTTTCTTT. This chain connects TRBV7-9 to TRBJ1-1; D might be TRBD1 (6 bases). V was pared by 2 bases and J by 5 bases, with 12 bases between. Germline CDR1 and CDR2: SEHNR and FQNEAQ (reference sequence). The CDR3 runs to 14 residues.

V is TRBV28 and J is TRBJ1-4; D unresolved. This CDR3 is 16 amino acids long. V lost 4 bases and J lost 0, with 12 bases in between. The germline CDR1 and CDR2 sequences are MDHEN and SYDVKM. The CDR3 protein is CASSSPSGATNEKLFF. For the CDR3, the DNA is TGTGCCAGCAGTTCCCCCTCAGGTGCAACTAATGAAAAACTGTTTTTT. Together with reference TRBV28 and TRBJ1-4, the CDR3 gives the full variable domain: DVKVTQSSRYLVKRTGEKVFLECVQDMDHENMFWYRQDPGLGLRLIYFSYDVKMKEKGDIPEGYSVSREKKERFSLILESASTNQTSMYLCASSSPSGATNEKLFFGSGTQLSVL.

This chain connects TRBV5-1 to TRBJ2-5; tentatively, D is TRBD1 (5 bases). Germline V gives CDR1 SGHRS, CDR2 YFSETQ. The germline V and J ends were trimmed by 7 bases and 5 bases, with 21 bases remaining between them. This CDR3 comprises 15 residues. The CDR3 reads CASGSSIGVTETQYF. As DNA, the CDR3 is TGCGCCAGCGGGTCTTCAATAGGGGTCACGGAGACCCAGTACTTC. Looking up the rest from reference TRBV5-1 and TRBJ2-5 gives the full variable domain: KAGVTQTPRYLIKTRGQQVTLSCSPISGHRSVSWYQQTPGQGLQFLFEYFSETQRNKGNFPGRFSGRQFSNSRSEMNVSTLELGDSALYLCASGSSIGVTETQYFGPGTRLLVL.

This clone was observed a single time. The chain recombines TRBV19 with TRBJ2-3; D not resolved. This CDR3 region has 11 residues. V was trimmed by 6 bases and J by 6 bases, leaving 7 bases between them. Germline values: CDR1 LNHDA, CDR2 SQIVND (reference sequence). CDR3 nucleotide sequence: TGTGCCAGTAGGGGCCGCGATACGCAGTATTTT. Its protein product is CASRGRDTQYF.

The chain employs TRBV2 and TRBJ1-1; a weak D match, TRBD1 (5 bases). Germline V lookup: CDR1 SNHLY, CDR2 FYNNEI. With 6 bases removed from V and 1 base from J, the gap between germline ends came to 9 bases. The CDR3 sequence is 13 residues long. CDR3 nucleotides: TGTGCCAGCAGCATAACAGGGAACACTGAAGCTTTCTTT. It is translated as CASSITGNTEAFF.